Below are 4 T cell receptor beta chains sequenced from a single sample in a study of tumor and adjacent non-tumor tissue in lung cancer. Three rounds of nested PCR, following a modified ARM-PCR protocol, produced the TCRbeta library. TCRdb reanalysed the multiplex PCR reads using MiXCR and keeps one entry per CDR3 protein. In the table there are 75,000 to 95,000 distinct CDR3 sequences, under 80% of which are singletons. This sample's RNA came from whole unsorted tissue. Distant lung tissue was collected more than 3 cm away from the tumor edge. The sample taken for sequencing was distant non-tumor lung tissue. These receptors were taken from a woman aged 45-59 years with non-small cell lung cancer.

The genes are TRBV6-6 and TRBJ2-5; no definite D call. Trimming removed 8 bases from V and 2 bases from J, with 9 bases in between. In germline, CDR1 is MNHNY, CDR2 SVGAGI (reference sequence). This CDR3 is built from 12 residues. The CDR3 loop is CASPSEQETQYF. CDR3 nucleotides: TGTGCCAGCCCCAGCGAGCAAGAGACCCAGTACTTC.

A single count supports this clonotype. The chain links TRBV6-5 to TRBJ2-7, with a weak D call TRBD1 (5 bases). CDR3 length equals 15 residues. CDR1 and CDR2 from the germline V gene are MNHEY and SVGAGI. In DNA, the CDR3 is TGTACCAACAGACCCCCTCGGACAACGTCCTACGAGCAGTACTTC. It yields the protein CTNRPPRTTSYEQYF.

This clonotype was picked up one time. The rearrangement uses TRBV6-5 and TRBJ2-7, with unresolved D. Deletions cut 0 bases from V and 5 bases from J, with 17 bases between. CDR1 and CDR2 from the germline V gene are MNHEY and SVGAGI. There are 16 residues in the CDR3. CDR3 sequence: CASSYSLTTDAHEQYF. As DNA, the CDR3 is TGTGCCAGCAGTTACTCGCTGACAACAGACGCCCACGAGCAGTACTTC.

V and J are TRBV6-5 and TRBJ1-1; unclear D gene. The CDR3 covers 11 residues. Germline values: CDR1 MNHEY, CDR2 SVGAGI. Trimming removed 10 bases from V and 1 base from J, with 7 bases in between. The CDR3 DNA reads TGTGCCAACAGAAGGAACACTGAAGCTTTCTTT. This gives the protein CANRRNTEAFF.